This TCR beta chain was captured in a study of blood T cells in healthy people across ages. Study overall: Per two T cells, about one barcoded beta molecule was captured through template switching.

The length of the CDR3 is 15 residues. Study findings and constraints: For the donors, CMV status was unknown and possibly confounded expanded clonotype changes.

Primed by a sample-barcoded 5' primer and a J-beta primer mix, a second PCR proceeded for roughly 6 to 12 cycles. TCRdb redid the calling of the 5' RACE reads with MiXCR, one entry per CDR3 protein. The repertoire holds some 1.7 million distinct CDR3 sequences, with under 30% as singletons. A word on this clonotype: What it recognizes is unknown. The germline gene is not matched at one end of the junction; a read error may be the cause.

Each sample yielded at least 6.5 million isolated PBMCs. The genes are TRBV12-3 or TRBV12-4 and TRBJ2-6; weak D call: TRBD1 (5 bases). The TCR was taken from a woman aged 25-40 years in good health. Sequencing was done on a sample of blood. CDR3 coding DNA: TGTGCCAGCAGTTTAGAACACTCTGGGGCCAACGTCCGGACTTTC. It yields the protein CASSLEHSGANVRTF.